One sample yielded the 18 T cell receptor beta chains listed below, sequenced in a study of shared clonotypes between healthy human individuals. Cells designated naive CD8 were CD45RO-negative and were positively selected for CCR7, with terminally differentiated effector memory CD45RA+ cells excluded. Sequencing used immunoSEQ multiplex PCR; TCRdb keeps in-frame clones, though not all of them. The data show 2 million or so clones, with about 95% seen just once and 0.9% to 1.4% held by the top ten. Sequencing used naive CD8+ T cells sorted from blood. These receptors were obtained from a man aged 18-30 years in good health.

This clone was detected a few times. V is TRBV2 and J is TRBJ2-7; D may be TRBD1 (6 bases). The V and J ends lost 10 bases and 1 base respectively, with 11 bases between them. The CDR3 runs to 12 residues. Germline CDR1 and CDR2: SNHLY and FYNNEI. The CDR3 protein is CATRDISYEQYF. CDR3 DNA: TGTGCCACCCGGGACATTTCCTACGAGCAGTACTTC.

This chain links TRBV6-1 with TRBJ2-2; 7 bases are a match to TRBD1. Germline CDR1 and CDR2: MNHNS and SASEGT. J lost 7 bases, V lost 6 bases, and 11 bases had no gene match. The CDR3 covers 15 residues. CDR3 sequence: CASSDQTGLFGELFF. The CDR3 DNA reads TGTGCCAGCAGCGACCAGACAGGGCTATTCGGGGAGCTGTTTTTT.

This clone was observed a single time. This chain joins TRBV30 and TRBJ1-1; D call uncertain. The CDR3 loop spans 14 amino acids. With 0 bases removed from V and 4 bases from J, the gap between germline ends came to 12 bases. The germline gives CDR1 GTSNPN, CDR2 SVGIG (reference sequence). The CDR3 DNA reads TGTGCCTGGAGTGTATTGGCCGGAGGCACTGAAGCTTTCTTT. Translation: CAWSVLAGGTEAFF.

CDR3: CASSSRTGVYEQYF. CDR3 nucleotide sequence: TGTGCCAGCAGTTCTAGGACAGGGGTTTACGAGCAGTACTTC. The chain recombines TRBV27 with TRBJ2-7, with 9 bases lining up with TRBD1. The CDR3 covers 14 residues. The V gene's germline CDR1 is MNHEY and CDR2 SMNVEV (reference sequence). V shed 4 bases, J shed 4 bases, and the junction held 5 bases outside the gene matches.

The chain joins TRBV13 to TRBJ2-7; D perhaps matches TRBD2 (6 bases). The CDR3 covers 16 residues. Trimming removed 0 bases from V and 2 bases from J, with 14 bases in between. Germline V gene lookup returns CDR1 PRHDT and CDR2 FYEKMQ (reference sequence). Written as DNA, the CDR3 is TGTGCCAGCAGCTTAGGAGGGGCGGGATCGACCTACGAGCAGTACTTC. It codes for CASSLGGAGSTYEQYF.

This clone has only a few counts. Other DNA sequences of this sample code for an identical CDR3. This chain joins TRBV5-4 and TRBJ2-7, with 9 nucleotides matching TRBD2. V shed 4 bases, J shed 0 bases, and the junction held 2 bases outside the gene matches. Germline V lookup: CDR1 SGHNT, CDR2 YYREEE (reference sequence). CDR3 length: 14 residues. The CDR3 sequence is CASSLSGSSYEQYF. In nucleotides, the CDR3 is TGTGCCAGCAGCCTTAGCGGGAGCTCCTACGAGCAGTACTTC.

This clone was seen a single time. This CDR3 is also generated by other DNA sequences in the sample. The rearrangement joins TRBV7-9 to TRBJ1-1; D ambiguous. The CDR3 is 13 residues long. Germline lookup yields CDR1 SEHNR and CDR2 FQNEAQ (reference sequence). V shed 2 bases and J shed 4 bases, with 8 bases lying between them. The CDR3 DNA reads TGTGCCAGCAGCTTATCGGGCGGCACTGAAGCTTTCTTT. It yields the protein CASSLSGGTEAFF.

The chain carries TRBV2 and TRBJ2-7; D is undetermined. The germline V gene encodes CDR1 SNHLY and CDR2 FYNNEI. Trimming stripped 8 bases from V and 0 bases from J, with 14 bases between. There are 14 residues in the CDR3. The CDR3 here is CASSVGGNSYEQYF. CDR3 coding DNA: TGTGCCAGCTCGGTGGGCGGTAACTCCTACGAGCAGTACTTC.

A note on this clone: Other nucleotide sequences in the sample specify the same CDR3. This chain joins TRBV4-3 and TRBJ2-7; a weak D match, TRBD2 (6 bases). Per the germline V gene, CDR1 is LGHNA and CDR2 is YSLEER. The CDR3 totals 15 residues. V lost 1 base to trimming and J lost 0 bases, with 10 bases between them. CDR3 sequence: CASSQGRDSSYEQYF. The CDR3 DNA is TGCGCCAGCAGCCAAGGGCGGGATTCCTCCTACGAGCAGTACTTC.

The chain recombines TRBV7-9 with TRBJ1-4; D ambiguous. CDR3 length equals 14 residues. Germline loops: CDR1 SEHNR, CDR2 FQNEAQ (reference sequence). V dropped 5 bases and J dropped 7 bases, with 14 bases sitting between them. CDR3 sequence: CASSRDPGAEKLFF. In nucleotides, the CDR3 is TGTGCCAGCAGCCGCGACCCAGGAGCTGAAAAACTGTTTTTT.

This clone appeared a single time. The J gene is TRBJ2-7, the V gene TRBV10-3; D is perhaps TRBD2 (6 bases). Germline CDR1 reads ENHRY; CDR2 reads SYGVKD. V lost 4 bases to trimming and J lost 0 bases, with 10 bases between them. The CDR3 is 14 residues long. In nucleotides, the CDR3 is TGTGCCATCAGTGCGGCGGGAAGCTCCTACGAGCAGTACTTC. Residues: CAISAAGSSYEQYF.

In DNA form, the CDR3 reads TGTGCCAGCATCAGTAGCACAGATACGCAGTATTTT. Translated, it gives CASISSTDTQYF. This chain links TRBV2 with TRBJ2-3; D ambiguous. The germline V and J ends were trimmed by 7 bases and 0 bases, with 5 bases remaining between them. The V gene's germline CDR1 is SNHLY and CDR2 FYNNEI. The CDR3 runs to 12 residues.

The V and J genes are TRBV6-5 and TRBJ1-2, with 7 bases aligning to TRBD1. The CDR3 loop spans 14 amino acids. J was trimmed by 4 bases and V by 7 bases; bases with no gene match: 9. CDR1 is MNHEY and CDR2 is SVGAGI in the germline V gene. This chain's CDR3 is CASTLDRDGYGYTF. The CDR3 DNA reads as TGTGCCAGCACACTTGACAGGGACGGCTATGGCTACACCTTC.

The chain recombines TRBV30 with TRBJ2-7; the D is unclear. The CDR3 sequence is 15 residues long. V was trimmed by 0 bases and J by 3 bases, leaving 15 bases between them. Germline V gives CDR1 GTSNPN, CDR2 SVGIG (reference sequence). CDR3 residues: CAWSVTYGYHYEQYF. CDR3 coding DNA: TGTGCCTGGAGTGTAACGTATGGCTATCACTACGAGCAGTACTTC.

The rearrangement uses TRBV5-4 and TRBJ1-2; no definite D call. The germline V and J ends were trimmed by 4 bases and 7 bases, with 11 bases remaining between them. Per the germline V gene, CDR1 is SGHNT and CDR2 is YYREEE (reference sequence). There are 12 residues in the CDR3. CDR3 region: CASSPQGSGYTF. The CDR3 DNA sequence: TGTGCCAGCAGCCCCCAAGGGTCTGGCTACACCTTC.

The CDR3 sequence is CASSPKWRVWQPQHF. CDR3 sequence (DNA): TGTGCCAGCAGCCCAAAGTGGAGGGTTTGGCAGCCCCAGCATTTT. V and J are TRBV21-1 and TRBJ1-5. TRBV21-1 is a known pseudogene. The CDR3 spans 15 residues.

As regards this clone: At the DNA level, this CDR3 is encoded by other sequences in the same sample as well. The V gene is TRBV9, the J gene TRBJ2-5, with 8 bases that match TRBD1. The germline V gene encodes CDR1 SGDLS and CDR2 YYNGEE. The trim removed 2 bases at V and 0 bases at J, leaving 3 bases unmatched. This CDR3 has 15 residues. The CDR3 reads CASSVTGGDQETQYF. The CDR3 bases are TGTGCCAGCAGCGTTACAGGGGGAGACCAAGAGACCCAGTACTTC.

The genes are TRBV7-6 and TRBJ2-7; 9 bases fit TRBD1. The V segment lost 3 bases and the J segment 1 base; nucleotides outside the gene matches: 1. Germline loops: CDR1 SGHVS, CDR2 FNYEAQ. The CDR3 is 14 residues long. CDR3 in amino acids: CASSFGQGSYEQYF. The CDR3, as DNA: TGTGCCAGCAGCTTCGGACAGGGGTCCTACGAGCAGTACTTC.